This record concerns one TCR beta chain sequence. The data belong to a study of blood T cell repertoires in COVID-19. Study-level background: Samples came from the United States, Italy and Spain, spanning acute and convalescent COVID-19.

The germline CDR1 and CDR2 sequences are SGHAT and FQNNGV. Between the trimmed V and J ends, which lost 3 bases and 4 bases, there was a span of 9 bases. This CDR3 region has 14 residues. Authors' processing steps: Estimation of nucleated cell counts relied on the amplification of reference gene primers. The assay was immunoSEQ multiplex PCR, and TCRdb's table has in-frame clones only and misses some. V, J and clone size were drawn from that table, and D and trimming were deduced from the DNA. The sample yields roughly 150,000 clones, approximately 87% seen once. The genes are TRBV11-2 and TRBJ2-2; D is perhaps TRBD1 (6 bases). The receptor was isolated from a man aged 50 to 60 in a cohort exposed to, infected with or recovered from COVID-19 (not recorded which). The sequenced sample consisted of PBMCs or T cells enriched from blood (not recorded which). The CDR3 here is CASSFGQRTGELFF. DNA for the CDR3: TGTGCCAGCAGCTTCGGACAGCGCACCGGGGAGCTGTTTTTT.